The 3 T cell receptor beta chains in this list originate from one sample, sequenced in a study of blood T cells in healthy people across ages. With a J-beta primer mix and a sample-barcoded 5' primer, a second PCR ran about 7 to 12 cycles. MiXCR, applied by TCRdb to the 5' RACE reads, yields one record per CDR3 protein. The sample records 600,000 to 900,000 distinct CDR3 sequences, around a quarter being singletons. The same sample was also studied in work on T cells of mothers and their children.

The sequencing input was blood. These receptors were taken from a boy aged 5 to 17 in good health.

The chain recombines TRBV3-1 with TRBJ2-7; TRBD2 aligns across 8 bases. This CDR3 has 15 amino acids. V dropped 0 bases and J dropped 4; count of bases not matched to a gene: 5. CDR1 is LGHDT, CDR2 YNNKEL, per germline (reference sequence). This chain's CDR3 is CASSQESGGVYEQYF. CDR3 DNA: TGTGCCAGCAGCCAAGAAAGCGGGGGAGTGTACGAGCAGTACTTC.

The rearrangement joins TRBV5-1 to TRBJ2-5; no clear D. V was pared by 0 bases and J by 2 bases, with 14 bases between. Per germline, CDR1 SGHRS and CDR2 YFSETQ. The CDR3 length is 16 residues. In nucleotides, the CDR3 is TGCGCCAGCAGCTTGGTAAACGCAGCAGGACAAGAGACCCAGTACTTC. Its protein is CASSLVNAAGQETQYF.

V and J are TRBV5-1 and TRBJ2-4; 10 bases map to TRBD2. After removal of 5 bases from V and 8 bases from J, the junction contained 13 bases not matched to a gene. CDR3 length equals 16 residues. Looked up from germline, CDR1 is SGHRS and CDR2 is YFSETQ. This CDR3 reads CASSKQLGTSADIQYF. The DNA for the CDR3 is TGCGCCAGCAGTAAGCAACTTGGGACTAGCGCGGACATTCAGTACTTC.